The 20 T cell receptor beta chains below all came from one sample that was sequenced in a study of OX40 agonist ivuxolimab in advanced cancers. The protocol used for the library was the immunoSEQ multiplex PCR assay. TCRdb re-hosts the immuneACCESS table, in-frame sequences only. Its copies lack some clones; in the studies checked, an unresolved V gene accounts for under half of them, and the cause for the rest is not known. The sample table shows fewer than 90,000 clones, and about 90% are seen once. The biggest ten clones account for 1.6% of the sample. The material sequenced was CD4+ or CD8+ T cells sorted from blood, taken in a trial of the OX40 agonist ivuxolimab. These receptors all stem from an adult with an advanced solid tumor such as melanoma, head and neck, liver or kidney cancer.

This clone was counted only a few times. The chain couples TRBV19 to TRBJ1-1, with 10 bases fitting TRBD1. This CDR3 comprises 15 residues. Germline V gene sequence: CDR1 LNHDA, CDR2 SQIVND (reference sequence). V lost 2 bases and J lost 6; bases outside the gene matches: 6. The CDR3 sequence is CASSIPGQGVAEAFF. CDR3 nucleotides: TGTGCCAGTAGTATACCAGGACAGGGGGTCGCTGAAGCTTTCTTT.

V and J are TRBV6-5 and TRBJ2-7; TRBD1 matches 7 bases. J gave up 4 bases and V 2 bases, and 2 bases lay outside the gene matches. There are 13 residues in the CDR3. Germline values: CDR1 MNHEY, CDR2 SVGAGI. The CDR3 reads CASSYPDRYEQYF. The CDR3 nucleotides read TGTGCCAGCAGTTACCCGGACAGGTACGAGCAGTACTTC.

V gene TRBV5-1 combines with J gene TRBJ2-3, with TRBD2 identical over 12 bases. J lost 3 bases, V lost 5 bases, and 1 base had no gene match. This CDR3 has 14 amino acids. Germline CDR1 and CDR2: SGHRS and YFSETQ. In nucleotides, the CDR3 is TGCGCCAGCAGGACTAGCGGGAGAACAGATACGCAGTATTTT. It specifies CASRTSGRTDTQYF.

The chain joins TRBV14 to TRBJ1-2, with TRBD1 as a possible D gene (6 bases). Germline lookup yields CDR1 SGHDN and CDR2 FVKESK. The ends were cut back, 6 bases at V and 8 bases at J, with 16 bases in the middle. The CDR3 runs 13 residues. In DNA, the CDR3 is TGTGCCAGCAGTCGTACAGGGTCCAAAGGCTACACCTTC. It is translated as CASSRTGSKGYTF.

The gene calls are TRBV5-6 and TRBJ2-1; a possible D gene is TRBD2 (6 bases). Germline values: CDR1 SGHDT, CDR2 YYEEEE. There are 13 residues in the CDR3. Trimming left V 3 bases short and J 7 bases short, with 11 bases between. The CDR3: CASSWAAGNEQFF. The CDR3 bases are TGTGCCAGCAGCTGGGCGGCGGGGAATGAGCAGTTCTTC.

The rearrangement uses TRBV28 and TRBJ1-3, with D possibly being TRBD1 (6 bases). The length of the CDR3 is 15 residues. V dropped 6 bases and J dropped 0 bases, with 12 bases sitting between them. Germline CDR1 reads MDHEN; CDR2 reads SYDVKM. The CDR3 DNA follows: TGTGCCAGCAGCGTGGACAGCCTCTCTGGAAACACCATATATTTT. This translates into CASSVDSLSGNTIYF.

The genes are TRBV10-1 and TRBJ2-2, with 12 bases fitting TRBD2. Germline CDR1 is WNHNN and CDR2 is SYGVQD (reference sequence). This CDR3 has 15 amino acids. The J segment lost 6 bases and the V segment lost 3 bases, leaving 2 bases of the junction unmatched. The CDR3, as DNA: TGCGCCAGCAGTGAAAGACTAGCGGGAGCCGGGGAGCTGTTTTTT. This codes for CASSERLAGAGELFF.

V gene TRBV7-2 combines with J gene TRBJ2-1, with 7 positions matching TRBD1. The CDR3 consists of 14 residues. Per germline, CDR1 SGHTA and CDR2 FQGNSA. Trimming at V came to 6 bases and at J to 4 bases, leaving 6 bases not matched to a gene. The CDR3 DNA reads TGTGCCAGCAGGGGACAGACAAAATACAATGAGCAGTTCTTC. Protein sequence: CASRGQTKYNEQFF.

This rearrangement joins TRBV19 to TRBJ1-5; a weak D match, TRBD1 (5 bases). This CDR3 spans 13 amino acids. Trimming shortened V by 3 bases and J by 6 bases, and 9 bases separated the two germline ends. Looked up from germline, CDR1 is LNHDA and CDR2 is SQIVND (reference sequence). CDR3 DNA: TGTGCCAGTAGTATCATCGGGGCTCAGCCCCAGCATTTT. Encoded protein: CASSIIGAQPQHF.

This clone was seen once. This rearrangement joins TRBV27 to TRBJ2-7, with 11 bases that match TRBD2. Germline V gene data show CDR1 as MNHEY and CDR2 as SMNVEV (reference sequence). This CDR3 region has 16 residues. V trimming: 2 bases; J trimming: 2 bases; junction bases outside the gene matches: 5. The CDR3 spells CASSLKLAGVAYEQYF. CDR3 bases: TGTGCCAGCAGTTTAAAACTAGCGGGAGTAGCCTACGAGCAGTACTTC.

DNA for the CDR3: TGTGCCAGCAGCCCGGAGACAATCTCTGGGGCCAACGTCCTGACTTTC. This codes for CASSPETISGANVLTF. This chain joins TRBV7-8 and TRBJ2-6, with no clear D. The V gene lost 5 bases and the J gene lost 0 bases, with 11 bases spanning the gap. Per germline, CDR1 SGHVS and CDR2 FQNEAQ. The CDR3 runs 16 residues.

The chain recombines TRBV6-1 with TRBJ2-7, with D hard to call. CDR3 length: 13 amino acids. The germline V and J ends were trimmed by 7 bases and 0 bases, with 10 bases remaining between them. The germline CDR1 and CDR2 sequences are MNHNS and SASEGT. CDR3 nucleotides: TGTGCCAGCAACGGCGGCACCTCCTACGAGCAGTACTTC. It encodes CASNGGTSYEQYF.

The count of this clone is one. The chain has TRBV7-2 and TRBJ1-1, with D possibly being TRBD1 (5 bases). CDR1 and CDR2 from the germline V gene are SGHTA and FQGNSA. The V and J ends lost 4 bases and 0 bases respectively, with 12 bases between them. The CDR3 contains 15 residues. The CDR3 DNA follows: TGTGCCAGCAGCTCGCCGACAGTAATGAACACTGAAGCTTTCTTT. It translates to CASSSPTVMNTEAFF.

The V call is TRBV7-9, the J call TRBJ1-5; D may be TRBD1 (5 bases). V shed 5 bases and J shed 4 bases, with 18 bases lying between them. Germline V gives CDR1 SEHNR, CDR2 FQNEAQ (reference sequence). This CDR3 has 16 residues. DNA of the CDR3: TGTGCCAGCAGCCCCCCTGGCTGGACACCAAATCAGCCCCAGCATTTT. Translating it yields CASSPPGWTPNQPQHF.

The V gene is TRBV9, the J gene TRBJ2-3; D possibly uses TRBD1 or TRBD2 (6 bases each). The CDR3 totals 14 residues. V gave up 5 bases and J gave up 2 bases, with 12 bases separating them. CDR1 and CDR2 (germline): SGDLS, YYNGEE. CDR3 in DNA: TGTGCCAGCAGTCCGGGGGCTCACACAGATACGCAGTATTTT. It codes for CASSPGAHTDTQYF.

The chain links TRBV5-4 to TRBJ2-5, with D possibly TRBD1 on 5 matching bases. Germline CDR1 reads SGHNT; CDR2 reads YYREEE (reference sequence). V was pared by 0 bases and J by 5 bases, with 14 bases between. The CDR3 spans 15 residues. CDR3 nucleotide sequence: TGTGCCAGCAGCTTGGGGGTAGGGGCCTTTGAGACCCAGTACTTC. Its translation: CASSLGVGAFETQYF.

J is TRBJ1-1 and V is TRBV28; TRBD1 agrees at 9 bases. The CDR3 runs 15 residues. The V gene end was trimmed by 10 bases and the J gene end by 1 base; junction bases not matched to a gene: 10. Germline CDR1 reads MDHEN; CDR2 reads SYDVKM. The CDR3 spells CAIRTGGAGNTEAFF. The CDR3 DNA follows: TGTGCCATTCGCACAGGGGGCGCAGGGAACACTGAAGCTTTCTTT.

CDR3 in amino acids: CASSFTGGRVNTEAFF. As DNA, the CDR3 is TGTGCCAGCAGTTTTACAGGGGGCAGAGTGAACACTGAAGCTTTCTTT. This chain connects TRBV28 to TRBJ1-1; 9 nucleotides match TRBD1. Germline-derived CDR1 and CDR2 are MDHEN and SYDVKM. This CDR3 spans 16 amino acids. The V segment lost 3 bases and the J segment 0 bases; nucleotides outside the gene matches: 5.

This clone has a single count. CDR3 coding DNA: TGTGCCAGCAAGGTTAGCGGCACGACCGAGCAGTACTTC. As protein: CASKVSGTTEQYF. The chain is built from TRBV2 and TRBJ2-7; TRBD2 is a possible D gene (6 bases). The CDR3 covers 13 residues. Per germline, CDR1 SNHLY and CDR2 FYNNEI. V lost 7 bases, J lost 6 bases, and 16 bases lay in between.

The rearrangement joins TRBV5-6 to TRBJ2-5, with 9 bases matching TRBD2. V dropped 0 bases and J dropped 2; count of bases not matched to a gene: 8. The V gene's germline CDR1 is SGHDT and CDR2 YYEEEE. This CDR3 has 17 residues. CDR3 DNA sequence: TGTGCCAGCAGCTTGGTGGCGGGAGGGCCGGATCAAGAGACCCAGTACTTC. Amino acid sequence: CASSLVAGGPDQETQYF.